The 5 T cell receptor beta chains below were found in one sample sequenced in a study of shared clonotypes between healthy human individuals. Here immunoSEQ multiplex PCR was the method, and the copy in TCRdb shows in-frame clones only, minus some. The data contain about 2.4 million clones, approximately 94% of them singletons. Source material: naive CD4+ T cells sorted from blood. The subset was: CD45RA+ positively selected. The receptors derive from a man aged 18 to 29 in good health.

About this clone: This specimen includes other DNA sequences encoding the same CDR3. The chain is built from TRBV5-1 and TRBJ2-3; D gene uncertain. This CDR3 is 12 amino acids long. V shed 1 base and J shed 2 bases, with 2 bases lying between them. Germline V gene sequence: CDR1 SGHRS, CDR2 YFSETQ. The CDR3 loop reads CASSLSTDTQYF. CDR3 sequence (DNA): TGCGCCAGCAGCTTGTCCACAGATACGCAGTATTTT.

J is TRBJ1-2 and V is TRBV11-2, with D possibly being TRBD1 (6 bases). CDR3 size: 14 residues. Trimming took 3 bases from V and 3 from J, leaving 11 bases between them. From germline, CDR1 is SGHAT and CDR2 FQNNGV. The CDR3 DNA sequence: TGTGCCAGCAGCTTGTCCGGGGGCGACTATGGCTACACCTTC. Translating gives CASSLSGGDYGYTF. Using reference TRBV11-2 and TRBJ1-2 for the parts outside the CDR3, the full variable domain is EAGVAQSPRYKIIEKRQSVAFWCNPISGHATLYWYQQILGQGPKLLIQFQNNGVVDDSQLPKDRFSAERLKGVDSTLKIQPAKLEDSAVYLCASSLSGGDYGYTFGSGTRLTVV.

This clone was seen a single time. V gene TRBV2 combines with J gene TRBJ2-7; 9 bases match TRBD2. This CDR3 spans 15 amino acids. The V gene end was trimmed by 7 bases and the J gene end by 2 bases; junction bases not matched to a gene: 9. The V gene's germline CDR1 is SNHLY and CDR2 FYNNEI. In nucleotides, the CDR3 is TGTGCCAGCAAAGGGGAACTAGCGGGTGCCTACGAGCAGTACTTC. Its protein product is CASKGELAGAYEQYF.

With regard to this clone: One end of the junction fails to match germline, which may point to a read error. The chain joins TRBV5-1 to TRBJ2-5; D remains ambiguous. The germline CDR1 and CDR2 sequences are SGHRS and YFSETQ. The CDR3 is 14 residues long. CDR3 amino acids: CASSLGGVGSAFNF. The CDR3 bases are TGCGCCAGCAGCTTGGGTGGAGTGGGGTCAGCGTTTAACTTC.

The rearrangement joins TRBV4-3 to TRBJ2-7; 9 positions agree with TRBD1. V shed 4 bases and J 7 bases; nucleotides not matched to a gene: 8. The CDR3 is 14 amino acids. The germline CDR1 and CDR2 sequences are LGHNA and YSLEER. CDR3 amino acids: CASSLRDREKEQYF. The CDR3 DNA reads TGCGCCAGCAGCCTCCGGGACAGGGAGAAAGAGCAGTACTTC.